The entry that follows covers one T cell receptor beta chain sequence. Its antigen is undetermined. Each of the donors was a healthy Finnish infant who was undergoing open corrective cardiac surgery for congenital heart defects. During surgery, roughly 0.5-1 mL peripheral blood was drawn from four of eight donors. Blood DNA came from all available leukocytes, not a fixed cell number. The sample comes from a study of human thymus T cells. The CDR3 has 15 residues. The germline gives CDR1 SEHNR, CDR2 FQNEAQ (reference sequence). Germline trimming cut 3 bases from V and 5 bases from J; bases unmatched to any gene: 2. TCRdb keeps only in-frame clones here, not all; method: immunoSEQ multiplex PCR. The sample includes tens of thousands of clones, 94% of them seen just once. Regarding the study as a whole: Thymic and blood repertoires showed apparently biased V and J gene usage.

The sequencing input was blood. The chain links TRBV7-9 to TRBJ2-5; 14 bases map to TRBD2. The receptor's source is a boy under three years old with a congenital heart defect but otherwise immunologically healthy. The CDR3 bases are TGTGCCAGCAGCTTGACTAGCGGGGGGGCCGAGACCCAGTACTTC. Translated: CASSLTSGGAETQYF.